A selection of T cell receptor beta chains follows, all from one sample in a study of T cells in narcolepsy. The assay was immunoSEQ multiplex PCR, and TCRdb's table has in-frame clones only and misses some. This sample has around 3,500 clones, with approximately 65% found just once. Sequenced sample: CD45RA- memory CD8+ T cells from PBMCs. All receptors derive from a human donor with narcolepsy. Each CDR3 is given without its conserved first and last residue. D genes are given only for firm matches.

D,J,V,CDR3
TRBD1,TRBJ1-2,TRBV27,ASSTLTGRGYT
-,TRBJ1-4,TRBV2,ASIRSGRNEKLF
-,TRBJ2-7,TRBV6-1,ASGIPYEQY
-,TRBJ1-1,TRBV4-1,ASSPSYPSTTEAF
-,TRBJ1-5,TRBV5-5,ASSPGPLGQPQH
-,TRBJ1-1,TRBV30,AWDGGKNTEAF
-,TRBJ1-3,TRBV10-1,ASRQAGSGNTIY
-,TRBJ1-5,TRBV6-5,ASRDLNQPQH
-,TRBJ2-7,TRBV5-4,ASTPSGNPTYEQY
-,TRBJ1-1,TRBV4-3,ASSLAPGMNTEAF
-,TRBJ2-2,TRBV7-6,ASSLFRDGNTGELF
TRBD1,TRBJ2-1,TRBV4-3,ASSQEGGPTNEQF
-,TRBJ2-7,TRBV4-3,ASSQDRSGRSYEQY
-,TRBJ2-5,TRBV7-2,ASSLDSGETQY
-,TRBJ2-1,TRBV4-1,ASSPDPRVSEQF
-,TRBJ1-2,TRBV5-1,ASSLESGTRDGYT
-,TRBJ2-7,TRBV2,ASSDAARGSSYEQY
TRBD2,TRBJ2-5,TRBV9,ASSVGGGPQETQY
-,TRBJ2-1,TRBV27,ASSLSVADNEQF
-,TRBJ2-7,TRBV7-9,ASSAGREQY
-,TRBJ1-1,TRBV5-8,ASSSQGPSDTEAF
TRBD2,TRBJ2-1,TRBV27,ASSFSAGGHNEQF
-,TRBJ2-7,TRBV5-8,ANRMPGALYEQY
-,TRBJ1-2,TRBV5-1,ASSFGPKGDGYT
TRBD2,TRBJ2-1,TRBV13,ASSSSGGPSANEQF
-,TRBJ2-5,TRBV11-2,ASSSRLDPFRRPH
TRBD1,TRBJ1-5,TRBV13,ASSLRRQGGQPQH
-,TRBJ1-4,TRBV9,ASSVSFEPPGEKLF
-,TRBJ1-1,TRBV5-6,ASSFLQNTEAF
-,TRBJ2-7,TRBV7-9,ASSLWTTSYEQY
-,TRBJ2-2,TRBV4-3,ASSQEWNQGELF
-,TRBJ1-6,TRBV12-5,ASRHGNSPLH
TRBD1,TRBJ1-1,TRBV7-3,ASSLTGQGSRNTEAF
-,TRBJ2-5,TRBV9,ASSVALGGGEETQY
-,TRBJ1-5,TRBV5-4,ASSQGVGVRNQPQH
-,TRBJ2-7,TRBV5-1,ASSLRSAYEQY
-,TRBJ2-2,TRBV9,ASSRHTGELF
-,TRBJ1-6,TRBV4-3,ASSQGTYNSPLH
TRBD1,TRBJ1-3,TRBV19,ASSGGTVGNTIY
-,TRBJ2-7,TRBV6-6,ASSYSQRRAYEQY